The next 10 T cell receptor beta chains were all read from a single sample in a study of blood T cell repertoires in COVID-19. TCRdb's table, derived via immunoSEQ multiplex PCR, lists solely in-frame clones and lacks some. This repertoire shows approximately 170,000 clones, 86% found once; its top ten account for approximately 6.5%. Sequencing was performed on peripheral blood. The origin of the receptors is a woman older than 75 in a cohort sampled during active or convalescent COVID-19.

The gene calls are TRBV11-3 and TRBJ2-7; weak D call: TRBD2 (6 bases). V was trimmed by 5 bases and J by 4 bases, leaving 9 bases between them. CDR1 and CDR2 (germline): SGHNT, YENEEA. The CDR3 contains 12 residues. This CDR3 is CASSARGYEQYV. DNA for the CDR3: TGTGCCAGCAGCGCCCGGGGGTACGAGCAGTACGTC.

Here the CDR3 DNA reads TGTGCCACCGAGGGCTCTGAAGCTTTCTTT. It is translated as CATEGSEAFF. J is TRBJ1-1 and V is TRBV11-2; D is uncertain. The CDR3 has 10 residues. Germline CDR1 and CDR2: SGHAT and FQNNGV. The ends were cut back, 10 bases at V and 6 bases at J, with 9 bases in the middle.

This chain connects TRBV5-1 to TRBJ2-5, with TRBD2 as a possible D gene (5 bases). The germline gives CDR1 SGHRS, CDR2 YFSETQ. V was pared by 0 bases and J by 5 bases, with 17 bases between. The CDR3 spans 16 residues. As DNA, the CDR3 is TGCGCCAGCAGCTTGGAGCCCTCGGGGAGTGATGAGACCCAGTACTTC. It specifies CASSLEPSGSDETQYF. Filled out from reference TRBV5-1 and TRBJ2-5, the complete variable domain reads KAGVTQTPRYLIKTRGQQVTLSCSPISGHRSVSWYQQTPGQGLQFLFEYFSETQRNKGNFPGRFSGRQFSNSRSEMNVSTLELGDSALYLCASSLEPSGSDETQYFGPGTRLLVL.

This clone was picked up one time. V gene TRBV24-1 combines with J gene TRBJ2-5; no firm D call. Trimming took off 9 bases at V and 2 bases at J, with 6 bases between the two ends. From germline, CDR1 is KGHDR and CDR2 SFDVKD. The CDR3 length is 11 residues. The CDR3 spells CATGQQETQYF. CDR3 sequence (DNA): TGTGCCACCGGGCAACAAGAGACCCAGTACTTC.

V gene TRBV27 combines with J gene TRBJ2-3, with TRBD2 matching over 7 bases. The V segment lost 5 bases and the J segment 1 base; nucleotides outside the gene matches: 3. Germline-derived CDR1 and CDR2 are MNHEY and SMNVEV (reference sequence). The CDR3 contains 14 residues. CDR3 loop: CASSPSGRTDTQYF. The CDR3 DNA reads TGTGCCAGCAGTCCTAGCGGCCGCACAGATACGCAGTATTTT.

This clone was counted only a few times. The rearrangement links TRBV19 to TRBJ2-2; 9 bases fit TRBD1. The CDR3 length is 16 residues. V dropped 7 bases and J dropped 4; count of bases not matched to a gene: 10. The V gene's germline CDR1 is LNHDA and CDR2 SQIVND (reference sequence). CDR3 nucleotide sequence: TGTGCCAGTACCTTTGGGACAGGGCGAGTCACCGGGGAGCTGTTTTTT. Translating gives CASTFGTGRVTGELFF.

In the case of this clone: Other DNA sequences of this sample code for an identical CDR3. The chain is built from TRBV28 and TRBJ1-1; 7 bases fit TRBD1. Germline V gene lookup returns CDR1 MDHEN and CDR2 SYDVKM. The V segment lost 4 bases and the J segment 0 bases; nucleotides outside the gene matches: 2. The CDR3 has 14 residues. CDR3 sequence: CASSSGQLNTEAFF. The CDR3 nucleotides are TGTGCCAGCAGTTCGGGACAGCTGAACACTGAAGCTTTCTTT.

The chain has TRBV25-1 and TRBJ1-2; tentatively, D is TRBD1 (5 bases). Germline V gene sequence: CDR1 MGHDK, CDR2 SYGVNS. Trimming stripped 5 bases from V and 6 bases from J, with 13 bases between. The CDR3 contains 13 residues. CDR3 sequence (DNA): TGTGCCAGCAGTAAGCAGGGAATCGATGGCTACACCTTC. Translated: CASSKQGIDGYTF.

This rearrangement joins TRBV6-5 to TRBJ1-6, with 9 bases identical to TRBD1. The ends lost 6 bases at V and 6 bases at J; junction bases unmatched: 6. The CDR3 is 15 amino acids. From germline, CDR1 is MNHEY and CDR2 SVGAGI. CDR3 nucleotide sequence: TGTGCCAGCAGCCCACAGGGGGCAATTAATTCACCCCTCCACTTT. Translation: CASSPQGAINSPLHF.

V gene TRBV5-7 combines with J gene TRBJ2-1, with 9 bases that match TRBD2. TRBV5-7 is an ORF, with its function uncertain. This CDR3 is 17 amino acids long. V dropped 3 bases and J dropped 9; count of bases not matched to a gene: 16. In DNA, the CDR3 is TGTGCCAGCAGCTGGGTCCCGGGGCGGGAGGGCCTAACTGAGCAGTTCTTC. Translated, it gives CASSWVPGREGLTEQFF.